These T cell receptor beta chains were read from a single sample in a study of early T cells in non-severe SARS-CoV-2 infection. From the 5' RACE reads, TCRdb called clonotypes with MiXCR, one entry per CDR3 protein. The sample yields around 71,000 distinct CDR3 sequences, 13% to 15% seen once. Here the sequenced sample was whole blood, taken at baseline. The receptors shown here come from an adult who was a healthcare worker with PCR-confirmed SARS-CoV-2 infection or an uninfected control (not recorded which). Both conserved end residues are part of each CDR3. D genes are given only for firm matches. A clone size is listed for some rows: how often the clone was seen (once, few, many), or a class if it is expanded.

>TRBV28|.|TRBJ2-7|.
CASSPSGTGDNEQYF
TGTGCCAGCAGTCCTAGCGGGACAGGGGACAACGAGCAGTACTTC
>TRBV5-1|many|TRBJ2-7|TRBD2
CASSLQGLAPGIGEQYF
TGCGCCAGCAGCTTGCAGGGACTAGCGCCCGGCATAGGGGAGCAGTACTTC
>TRBV5-1|.|TRBJ2-7|.
CASSLISPYEQYF
TGCGCCAGCAGCTTAATTTCTCCGTACGAGCAGTACTTC
>TRBV5-4|few|TRBJ1-1|TRBD1
CASSFDRGDTEAFF
TGTGCCAGCAGCTTTGACAGGGGGGACACTGAAGCTTTCTTT
>TRBV6-6|.|TRBJ1-6|.
CASSYGVGDSPLHF
TGTGCCAGCAGTTACGGGGTAGGGGACTCACCCCTCCACTTT
>TRBV14|few|TRBJ2-2|TRBD1
CASSQGGTGHTGELFF
TGTGCCAGCAGCCAAGGGGGGACAGGGCACACCGGGGAGCTGTTTTTT
>TRBV6-6|.|TRBJ2-7|TRBD2
CASSYGLAGVGYEQYF
TGTGCCAGCAGTTACGGACTAGCGGGAGTAGGGTACGAGCAGTACTTC
>TRBV4-2|many|TRBJ2-1|TRBD2
CASSQTPGLAGENEQFF
TGTGCCAGCAGCCAAACCCCGGGACTAGCGGGAGAGAATGAGCAGTTCTTC
>TRBV7-9|few|TRBJ1-1|.
CASSFGTATTEAFF
TGTGCCAGCAGCTTTGGGACGGCAACGACTGAAGCTTTCTTT
>TRBV11-3|few|TRBJ2-7|TRBD2
CASSLEAGVEQYF
TGTGCCAGCAGCTTAGAGGCGGGAGTCGAGCAGTACTTC
>TRBV20-1|.|TRBJ2-7|.
CSASWHYEQYF
TGCAGTGCTAGTTGGCACTACGAGCAGTACTTC
>TRBV7-8|.|TRBJ2-3|TRBD2
CASSFGLAGRGRTDTQYF
TGTGCCAGCAGCTTTGGACTAGCGGGACGGGGGCGCACAGATACGCAGTATTTT
>TRBV10-2|few|TRBJ1-4|TRBD1
CARAGTDNHSTNEKLFF
TGCGCCAGGGCAGGGACAGACAACCACTCAACTAATGAAAAACTGTTTTTT
>TRBV7-9|few|TRBJ2-3|.
CASSLSLAGSDTQYF
TGTGCCAGCAGCTTATCCTTGGCGGGTTCAGATACGCAGTATTTT
>TRBV2|.|TRBJ2-1|TRBD2
CASSERGTSSYNEQFF
TGTGCCAGCAGTGAAAGGGGGACTAGCTCCTACAATGAGCAGTTCTTC
>TRBV7-2|many|TRBJ2-7|TRBD1
CASSPTSHRGSSYEQYF
TGTGCCAGCAGCCCTACCTCTCACAGGGGGAGCTCCTACGAGCAGTACTTC
>TRBV2|.|TRBJ2-1|TRBD2
CASSDSVTSAYNEQFF
TGTGCCAGCAGTGACTCGGTGACTAGCGCTTACAATGAGCAGTTCTTC
>TRBV28|few|TRBJ2-6|.
CAINRGSGANVLTF
TGTGCCATCAATAGGGGCTCTGGGGCCAACGTCCTGACTTTC
>TRBV28|few|TRBJ1-2|.
CASSLTTDYGYTF
TGTGCCAGCAGCTTGACAACCGACTATGGCTACACCTTC
>TRBV20-1|.|TRBJ1-5|.
CSARDSVGQPQHF
TGCAGTGCTAGGGACTCCGTGGGGCAGCCCCAGCATTTT
>TRBV11-2|.|TRBJ2-1|.
CASSLDGWVTDNEQFF
TGTGCCAGCAGCTTAGATGGTTGGGTCACCGACAATGAGCAGTTCTTC
>TRBV28|few|TRBJ2-5|TRBD1
CASKTGGWETQYF
TGTGCCAGTAAGACAGGGGGCTGGGAGACCCAGTACTTC
>TRBV28|.|TRBJ2-5|TRBD2
CASSWTSGFQETQYF
TGTGCCAGCAGTTGGACTAGCGGTTTCCAAGAGACCCAGTACTTC
>TRBV5-5|few|TRBJ1-1|.
CASSRVGTEAFF
TGTGCCAGCAGCCGGGTCGGCACTGAAGCTTTCTTT
>TRBV18|.|TRBJ1-1|TRBD1
CASSPPGQLNTEAFF
TGTGCCAGCTCACCACCGGGACAGCTGAACACTGAAGCTTTCTTT
>TRBV7-9|few|TRBJ2-1|TRBD2
CASSRTSGSGNEQFF
TGTGCCAGCAGCCGTACTAGCGGGAGTGGTAATGAGCAGTTCTTC
>TRBV4-1|.|TRBJ2-2|.
CASSRDGRPTGELFF
TGCGCCAGCAGCCGGGACGGACGACCGACCGGGGAGCTGTTTTTT
>TRBV4-2|few|TRBJ2-2|TRBD2
CASSHPGAGTNTGELFF
TGTGCCAGCAGCCACCCAGGAGCGGGGACGAACACCGGGGAGCTGTTTTTT
>TRBV5-1|.|TRBJ2-5|.
CASSLEPRETQYF
TGCGCCAGCAGCTTGGAGCCGAGGGAGACCCAGTACTTC